The present TCR beta chain was sequenced within a study of shared clonotypes between healthy human individuals. Trimming took 4 bases from V and 7 from J, leaving 18 bases between them. CDR3 length: 14 residues. CDR1 and CDR2 (germline): SGHRS, YFSETQ. Some clones are missing from TCRdb's copy, which holds only in-frame ones; the method was immunoSEQ multiplex PCR. The sample includes about a million clones, approximately 80% of them seen just once. Sample: memory CD4+ T cells sorted from blood. As for subset: CD45RA-negative fraction. The clonotype comes from a young man in good health. V and J are TRBV5-1 and TRBJ2-7, with a possible D match to TRBD1 (6 bases). Here the CDR3 DNA reads TGCGCCAGCAGCCCTCAAGGGACATTCGGGGAGCAGTACTTC. Translation gives CASSPQGTFGEQYF. Complete variable domain (other parts from reference TRBV5-1 and TRBJ2-7): KAGVTQTPRYLIKTRGQQVTLSCSPISGHRSVSWYQQTPGQGLQFLFEYFSETQRNKGNFPGRFSGRQFSNSRSEMNVSTLELGDSALYLCASSPQGTFGEQYFGPGTRLTVT.